These 30 T cell receptor beta chains were sequenced from one sample in a study of technical replicates of blood from several donors. This table comes from immunoSEQ multiplex PCR, and its TCRdb copy is limited to in-frame clones, with some not included. The sample lists some 96,000 clones; approximately 96% were seen once. Sequencing was carried out using T cells isolated from PBMCs. Receptor source: a human donor in good health.

J is TRBJ1-1 and V is TRBV7-8, with 7 positions matching TRBD1. The V segment lost 3 bases and the J segment 6 bases; nucleotides outside the gene matches: 4. Germline CDR1 SGHVS, CDR2 FQNEAQ. CDR3 length: 13 residues. CDR3 nucleotides: TGTGCCAGCAGCTTGGACAGGTCCCCTGAAGCTTTCTTT. Its translation: CASSLDRSPEAFF.

The rearrangement joins TRBV6-5 to TRBJ2-3; 8 nucleotides match TRBD2. Germline V gene sequence: CDR1 MNHEY, CDR2 SVGAGI. There are 15 residues in the CDR3. Germline trimming cut 6 bases from V and 4 bases from J; bases unmatched to any gene: 9. For the CDR3, the DNA is TGTGCCAGCAGCCCCGCCGGGGGGGCCTCAGATACGCAGTATTTT. Protein: CASSPAGGASDTQYF.

The rearrangement links TRBV5-1 to TRBJ2-5; 7 nucleotides agree with TRBD1. From germline, CDR1 is SGHRS and CDR2 YFSETQ. The V gene end was trimmed by 2 bases and the J gene end by 7 bases; junction bases not matched to a gene: 5. This CDR3 comprises 13 residues. CDR3: CASSLDRAGTQYF. CDR3 bases: TGCGCCAGCAGCTTAGACAGGGCTGGGACCCAGTACTTC. Filled out from reference TRBV5-1 and TRBJ2-5, the complete variable domain reads KAGVTQTPRYLIKTRGQQVTLSCSPISGHRSVSWYQQTPGQGLQFLFEYFSETQRNKGNFPGRFSGRQFSNSRSEMNVSTLELGDSALYLCASSLDRAGTQYFGPGTRLLVL.

This CDR3 reads CASSMAGYSNQPQHF. The CDR3 DNA reads TGTGCCAGTAGTATGGCGGGGTATAGCAATCAGCCCCAGCATTTT. This chain links TRBV19 with TRBJ1-5; D remains ambiguous. CDR1 and CDR2 (germline): LNHDA, SQIVND (reference sequence). V was trimmed by 3 bases and J by 0 bases, leaving 9 bases between them. The length of the CDR3 is 15 residues.

V gene TRBV11-2 combines with J gene TRBJ2-7; 12 positions agree with TRBD1. V lost 6 bases to trimming and J lost 3 bases; unmatched junction nucleotides: 18. The CDR3 spans 19 residues. Germline values: CDR1 SGHAT, CDR2 FQNNGV. CDR3 DNA: TGTGCCAGCAGACTTCGCCCGGGACAGGGGGCTTTTGTGAGCTACGAGCAGTACTTC. Its translation is CASRLRPGQGAFVSYEQYF. The whole variable domain, filled in from reference TRBV11-2 and TRBJ2-7, reads EAGVAQSPRYKIIEKRQSVAFWCNPISGHATLYWYQQILGQGPKLLIQFQNNGVVDDSQLPKDRFSAERLKGVDSTLKIQPAKLEDSAVYLCASRLRPGQGAFVSYEQYFGPGTRLTVT.

Only a few counts were recorded for this clone. The rearrangement uses TRBV30 and TRBJ2-2; D gene uncertain. CDR1 GTSNPN and CDR2 SVGIG come from the germline V gene (reference sequence). The CDR3 is 12 amino acids. V was pared by 7 bases and J by 6 bases, with 12 bases between. The CDR3 region is CAFHARSGELFF. The CDR3 nucleotides read TGTGCCTTTCATGCTCGGTCCGGGGAGCTGTTTTTT.

This chain joins TRBV27 and TRBJ1-1; the D gene is possibly TRBD1 (5 bases). Deletions cut 4 bases from V and 0 bases from J, with 21 bases between. In germline, CDR1 is MNHEY, CDR2 SMNVEV (reference sequence). The CDR3 consists of 18 residues. Here the CDR3 DNA reads TGTGCCAGCAGTTCCCTACTGGGGCAGGCTCGAATGAACACTGAAGCTTTCTTT. This gives the protein CASSSLLGQARMNTEAFF.

The rearrangement uses TRBV6-1 and TRBJ1-2; 9 positions agree with TRBD1. J gave up 2 bases and V 4 bases, and 5 bases lay outside the gene matches. The CDR3 is made up of 15 amino acids. Germline V lookup: CDR1 MNHNS, CDR2 SASEGT. DNA for the CDR3: TGTGCCAGCAGTGTGACAGGGGGGGGCAACTATGGCTACACCTTC. Amino acids: CASSVTGGGNYGYTF.

The rearrangement joins TRBV7-8 to TRBJ1-3; D not certain. Germline CDR1 and CDR2: SGHVS and FQNEAQ. CDR3 length: 13 residues. Trimming left V 5 bases short and J 0 bases short, with 5 bases between. CDR3 amino acids: CASSINSGNTIYF. The CDR3 DNA sequence: TGTGCCAGCAGCATTAACTCTGGAAACACCATATATTTT.

The genes are TRBV27 and TRBJ1-4; no clear D gene. Germline CDR1 and CDR2: MNHEY and SMNVEV (reference sequence). The length of the CDR3 is 16 residues. Trimming cost V 5 bases and J 1 base, with 14 bases left between them. The CDR3 DNA follows: TGTGCCAGCAGTCCGCGGCCAGGAGGAACTAATGAAAAACTGTTTTTT. Residues: CASSPRPGGTNEKLFF.

The rearrangement joins TRBV2 to TRBJ2-2; D might be TRBD1 (8 bases). The germline V and J ends were trimmed by 0 bases and 3 bases, with 14 bases remaining between them. The CDR3 runs 17 residues. In germline, CDR1 is SNHLY, CDR2 FYNNEI. The CDR3 is CASSEAGGTGYTGELFF. The CDR3 nucleotides are TGTGCCAGCAGTGAAGCGGGAGGGACAGGTTACACCGGGGAGCTGTTTTTT.

The CDR3 sequence: CASSIVGSRDFYNEQFF. The DNA for the CDR3 is TGTGCCAGTAGTATAGTAGGTAGCAGGGACTTCTACAATGAGCAGTTCTTC. The chain has TRBV19 and TRBJ2-1; tentatively, D is TRBD2 (6 bases). V was shortened by 1 base and J by 3 bases, with 16 bases between the two germline ends. This CDR3 has 17 amino acids. Per the germline V gene, CDR1 is LNHDA and CDR2 is SQIVND (reference sequence).

Concerning this clone: Germline and junction disagree at one end, which may indicate a read error. The chain has TRBV2 and TRBJ2-5, with 7 nucleotides matching TRBD1. This CDR3 is 16 amino acids long. Germline CDR1 reads SNHLY; CDR2 reads FYNNEI. CDR3 nucleotide sequence: TGTGCCAGCGGTGAAGTGGGTCGACAGGGCCAAGAGACCCAGTACTTC. Translating it yields CASGEVGRQGQETQYF.

Turning to this clone: Its ends do not fully match the called genes, so a read error is possible. DNA of the CDR3: TGTGCCAGCAGTTCCCCGGGACAGGGGGCTGGGACGAACTTC. Amino acids: CASSSPGQGAGTNF. The chain employs TRBV28 and TRBJ2-7, with 12 bases fitting TRBD1. Germline CDR1 is MDHEN and CDR2 is SYDVKM. The CDR3 sequence is 14 residues long.

The V call is TRBV19, the J call TRBJ1-5; 8 bases align to TRBD1. CDR3 size: 14 residues. Trimming removed 8 bases from V and 3 bases from J; junction bases left unmatched: 6. The germline CDR1 and CDR2 sequences are LNHDA and SQIVND (reference sequence). CDR3 DNA: TGTGCCAGTGGTCAGGGGGCGACCAATCAGCCCCAGCATTTT. Amino acid sequence: CASGQGATNQPQHF.

The rearrangement joins TRBV5-5 to TRBJ2-1, with a weak D call TRBD2 (5 bases). Trimming took off 5 bases at V and 6 bases at J, with 18 bases between the two ends. The length of the CDR3 is 15 residues. CDR1 is SGHKS and CDR2 is YYEKEE in the germline V gene (reference sequence). The chain's CDR3 is CASSRTAPAGNEQFF. CDR3 in DNA: TGTGCCAGCAGTCGAACGGCCCCGGCGGGCAATGAGCAGTTCTTC. The variable domain in full, with the rest retrieved from reference TRBV5-5 and TRBJ2-1, is DAGVTQSPTHLIKTRGQQVTLRCSPISGHKSVSWYQQVLGQGPQFIFQYYEKEERGRGNFPDRFSARQFPNYSSELNVNALLLGDSALYLCASSRTAPAGNEQFFGPGTRLTVL.

The count of this clone is one. The genes are TRBV30 and TRBJ1-4; TRBD1 aligns across 7 bases. In germline, CDR1 is GTSNPN, CDR2 SVGIG (reference sequence). This CDR3 spans 14 amino acids. V was pared by 1 base and J by 5 bases, with 4 bases of the junction left unmatched. The chain's CDR3 is CAWSGGTVNEKLFF. CDR3 nucleotides: TGTGCCTGGAGTGGTGGGACAGTAAATGAAAAACTGTTTTTT.

The V and J genes are TRBV27 and TRBJ2-2, with D possibly TRBD2 on 6 matching bases. Trimming stripped 3 bases from V and 4 bases from J, with 12 bases between. This CDR3 contains 15 residues. The germline V gene has CDR1 MNHEY and CDR2 SMNVEV (reference sequence). The CDR3 loop is CASSFIGDSTGELFF. CDR3 sequence (DNA): TGTGCCAGCAGTTTTATAGGGGACTCCACCGGGGAGCTGTTTTTT.

This clone was counted once. This chain uses TRBV7-3 with TRBJ1-2; the D gene is possibly TRBD1 (6 bases). V was trimmed by 5 bases and J by 2 bases, leaving 15 bases between them. There are 15 residues in the CDR3. CDR1 and CDR2 (germline): SGHTA, FQGTGA. In nucleotides, the CDR3 is TGTGCCAGCAGCCCCCGAGGACAGATGAACTATGGCTACACCTTC. Its protein is CASSPRGQMNYGYTF.

This rearrangement joins TRBV28 to TRBJ2-7; a possible D gene is TRBD1 (5 bases). V shed 1 base and J shed 6 bases, with 19 bases lying between them. There are 16 residues in the CDR3. Per germline, CDR1 MDHEN and CDR2 SYDVKM. CDR3 sequence (DNA): TGTGCCAGCAGTTTATCGATGGGCAGGGCTCAGGTCGAGCAGTACTTC. Protein: CASSLSMGRAQVEQYF.

The CDR3 nucleotides read TGTGCCAGCAGATTCCAGGGTTCCTATGGCTACACCTTC. It yields the protein CASRFQGSYGYTF. This chain uses TRBV6-1 with TRBJ1-2; maybe TRBD1 (5 bases). Trimming took off 6 bases at V and 4 bases at J, with 12 bases between the two ends. The CDR3 is 13 amino acids. Germline V gene data show CDR1 as MNHNS and CDR2 as SASEGT.

This chain joins TRBV18 and TRBJ2-5, with D possibly matching TRBD2 (6 bases). Trimming shortened V by 4 bases and J by 10 bases, and 25 bases separated the two germline ends. Germline values: CDR1 KGHSH, CDR2 LQKENI. The CDR3 is 16 amino acids. In DNA form, the CDR3 reads TGTGCCAGCTCACAAGGTTACGGGCCCCAGTGGGGGGACCAGTACTTC. Its protein product is CASSQGYGPQWGDQYF.

J is TRBJ2-5 and V is TRBV27, with TRBD2 identical over 9 bases. CDR1 is MNHEY and CDR2 is SMNVEV in the germline V gene (reference sequence). With 5 bases clipped from V and 5 bases from J, the junction kept 9 bases outside the gene matches. The CDR3 totals 15 residues. The CDR3 sequence: CASSALAGVGETQYF. CDR3 coding DNA: TGTGCCAGCAGTGCCTTAGCGGGAGTCGGGGAGACCCAGTACTTC.

The V gene is TRBV10-3, the J gene TRBJ2-1, with D possibly matching TRBD2 (5 bases). CDR1 and CDR2 (germline): ENHRY, SYGVKD. V dropped 4 bases and J dropped 0 bases, with 7 bases sitting between them. This CDR3 region has 14 residues. DNA of the CDR3: TGTGCCATCAGTGGGACTGACTCCTACAATGAGCAGTTCTTC. Its translation: CAISGTDSYNEQFF.

The V gene is TRBV30, the J gene TRBJ1-1, with unresolved D. Trimming pared 0 bases from V and 0 bases from J, leaving 8 bases between. This CDR3 is built from 14 residues. Looked up from germline, CDR1 is GTSNPN and CDR2 is SVGIG (reference sequence). The CDR3: CAWSVFRLNTEAFF. For the CDR3, the DNA is TGTGCCTGGAGTGTATTCAGGCTGAACACTGAAGCTTTCTTT.

The chain uses TRBV28 and TRBJ1-4, with D possibly matching TRBD1 (5 bases). Germline CDR1 reads MDHEN; CDR2 reads SYDVKM. Trimming stripped 3 bases from V and 7 bases from J, with 12 bases between. This CDR3 contains 14 residues. The chain's CDR3 is CASSLSGGIEKLFF. Here the CDR3 DNA reads TGTGCCAGCAGTTTGAGCGGGGGTATTGAAAAACTGTTTTTT.

V usage is TRBV7-9 and J usage is TRBJ2-5; a possible D gene is TRBD2 (6 bases). The CDR3 has 15 amino acids. CDR1 and CDR2 from the germline V gene are SEHNR and FQNEAQ (reference sequence). Trimming took off 3 bases at V and 2 bases at J, with 13 bases between the two ends. The CDR3 DNA sequence: TGTGCCAGCAGCTTCCCTTGGCGGGGACAAGAGACCCAGTACTTC. Its translation: CASSFPWRGQETQYF.

This clone came up once. This sequence joins TRBV4-2 and TRBJ1-5, with TRBD1 matching 7 bases. This CDR3 is built from 18 residues. The germline CDR1 and CDR2 sequences are LGHNA and YNFKEQ. The ends lost 6 bases at V and 0 bases at J; junction bases unmatched: 14. For the CDR3, the DNA is TGTGCCAGCAGTCCCGGGACAGAAGACGTTAGTAGCAATCAGCCCCAGCATTTT. Translation: CASSPGTEDVSSNQPQHF.

The chain recombines TRBV9 with TRBJ2-1, with 7 bases aligning to TRBD2. The CDR3 is 15 amino acids. Germline trimming cut 2 bases from V and 8 bases from J; bases unmatched to any gene: 10. In germline, CDR1 is SGDLS, CDR2 YYNGEE. The CDR3 nucleotides read TGTGCCAGCAGCGTCTCCGGCATTGGGGGGGATGAGCAGTTCTTC. It codes for CASSVSGIGGDEQFF.

The V call is TRBV6-4, the J call TRBJ2-5; the match to TRBD2 covers 8 bases. The CDR3 covers 18 residues. Losses at the gene ends were 7 bases for V and 3 bases for J; bases not matched to a gene: 19. Germline values: CDR1 MRHNA, CDR2 SNTAGT. The CDR3 DNA reads TGTGCCAGCATAACGGGGGACCTGCCGAGCGGGAGAGAAGAGACCCAGTACTTC. Its translation: CASITGDLPSGREETQYF.